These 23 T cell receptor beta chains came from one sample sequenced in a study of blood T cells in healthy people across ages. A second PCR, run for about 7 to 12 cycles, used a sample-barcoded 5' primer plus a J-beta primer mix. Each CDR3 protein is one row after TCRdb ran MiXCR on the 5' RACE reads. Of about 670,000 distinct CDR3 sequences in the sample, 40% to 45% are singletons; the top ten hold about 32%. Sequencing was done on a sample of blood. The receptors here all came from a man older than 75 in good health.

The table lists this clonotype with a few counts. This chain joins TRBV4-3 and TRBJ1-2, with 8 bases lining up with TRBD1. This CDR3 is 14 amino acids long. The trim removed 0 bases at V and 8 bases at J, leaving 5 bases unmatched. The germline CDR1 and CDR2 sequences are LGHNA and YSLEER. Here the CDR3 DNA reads TGCGCCAGCAGCCAAGAATCAGGGGGCTTCGGCTACACCTTC. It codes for CASSQESGGFGYTF.

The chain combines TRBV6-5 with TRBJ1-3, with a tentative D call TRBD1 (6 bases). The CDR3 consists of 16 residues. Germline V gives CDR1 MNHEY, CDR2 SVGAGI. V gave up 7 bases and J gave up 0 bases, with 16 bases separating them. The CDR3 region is CASIPTGSSSGNTIYF. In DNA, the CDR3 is TGTGCCAGCATACCGACAGGCTCGTCCTCTGGAAACACCATATATTTT.

CDR3 nucleotides: TGTGCCAGCACTACTGCTAGCGGGAGTAGGTATACGCAGTATTTT. It yields the protein CASTTASGSRYTQYF. This chain connects TRBV6-1 to TRBJ2-3, with 10 bases matching TRBD2. The CDR3 length is 15 residues. The V and J ends lost 7 bases and 7 bases, in that order; junction bases with no gene match: 11. The germline CDR1 and CDR2 sequences are MNHNS and SASEGT.

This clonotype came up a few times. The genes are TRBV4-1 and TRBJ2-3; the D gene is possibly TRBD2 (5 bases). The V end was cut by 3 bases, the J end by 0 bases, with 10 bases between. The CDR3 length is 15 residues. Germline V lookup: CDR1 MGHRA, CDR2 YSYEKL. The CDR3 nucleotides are TGCGCCAGCAGCCAGGAAAGCGGTAGCACAGATACGCAGTATTTT. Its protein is CASSQESGSTDTQYF.

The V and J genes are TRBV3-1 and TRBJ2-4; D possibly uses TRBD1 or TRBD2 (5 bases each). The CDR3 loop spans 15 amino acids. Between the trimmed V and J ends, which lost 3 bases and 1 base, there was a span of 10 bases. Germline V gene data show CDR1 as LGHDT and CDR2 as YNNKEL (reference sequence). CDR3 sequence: CASSHGDAAKNIQYF. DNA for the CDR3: TGTGCCAGCAGCCATGGGGACGCGGCCAAAAACATTCAGTACTTC.

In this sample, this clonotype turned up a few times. The CDR3 loop is CASSFGTGVGLGGNEQYF. For the CDR3, the DNA is TGTGCCAGCAGTTTCGGGACAGGGGTAGGTCTAGGTGGGAACGAGCAGTACTTC. This chain connects TRBV27 to TRBJ2-7, with 10 positions matching TRBD1. Germline lookup yields CDR1 MNHEY and CDR2 SMNVEV (reference sequence). The CDR3 consists of 18 residues. V shed 3 bases, J shed 5 bases, and the junction held 16 bases outside the gene matches.

CDR3 sequence reads: CASSQFPGQGPSSYNEQFF. Here the CDR3 DNA reads TGTGCCAGCAGCCAATTTCCGGGACAGGGGCCCAGCTCCTACAATGAGCAGTTCTTC. The chain is built from TRBV28 and TRBJ2-1; 10 nucleotides match TRBD1. The germline V gene has CDR1 MDHEN and CDR2 SYDVKM. V lost 6 bases to trimming and J lost 0 bases; unmatched junction nucleotides: 14. This CDR3 region has 19 residues.

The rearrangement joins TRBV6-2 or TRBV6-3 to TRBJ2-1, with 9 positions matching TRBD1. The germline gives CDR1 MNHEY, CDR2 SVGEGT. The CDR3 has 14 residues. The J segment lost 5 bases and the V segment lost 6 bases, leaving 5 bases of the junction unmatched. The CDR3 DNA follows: TGTGCCAGCAGCCTACAGGGGGCTCACAATGAGCAGTTCTTC. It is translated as CASSLQGAHNEQFF.

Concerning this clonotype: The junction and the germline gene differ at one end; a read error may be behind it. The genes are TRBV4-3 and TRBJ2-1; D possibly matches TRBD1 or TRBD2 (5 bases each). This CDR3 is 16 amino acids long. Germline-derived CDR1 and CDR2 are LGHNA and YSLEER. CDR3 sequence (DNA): TGCGCCAGCAACCAAGAGACGGGGACCGTTTACAATGAGCAGTTCTTC. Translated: CASNQETGTVYNEQFF.

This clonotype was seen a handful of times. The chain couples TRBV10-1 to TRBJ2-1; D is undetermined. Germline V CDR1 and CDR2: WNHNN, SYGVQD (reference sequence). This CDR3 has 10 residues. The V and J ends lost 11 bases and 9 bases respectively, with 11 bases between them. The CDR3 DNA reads TGCGCCGCCACCGGACCTGAGCAGTTCTTC. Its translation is CAATGPEQFF.

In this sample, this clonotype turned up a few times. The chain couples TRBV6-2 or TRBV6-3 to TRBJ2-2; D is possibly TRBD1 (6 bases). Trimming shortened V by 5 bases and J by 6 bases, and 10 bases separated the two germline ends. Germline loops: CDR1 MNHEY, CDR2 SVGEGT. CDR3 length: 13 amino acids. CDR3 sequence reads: CASSEQGPGELFF. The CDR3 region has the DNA TGTGCCAGCAGTGAACAGGGTCCCGGGGAGCTGTTTTTT.

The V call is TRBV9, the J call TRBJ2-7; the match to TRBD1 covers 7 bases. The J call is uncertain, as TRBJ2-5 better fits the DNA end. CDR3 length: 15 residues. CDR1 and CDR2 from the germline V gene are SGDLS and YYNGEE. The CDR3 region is CASSGCCRGIETQYF. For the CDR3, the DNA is TGTGCCAGCAGCGGATGCTGCAGGGGGATTGAGACCCAGTACTTC.

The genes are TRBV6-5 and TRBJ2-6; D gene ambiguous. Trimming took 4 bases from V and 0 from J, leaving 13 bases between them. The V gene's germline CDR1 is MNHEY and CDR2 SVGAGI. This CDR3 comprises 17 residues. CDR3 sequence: CASSWSNRRSGANVLTF. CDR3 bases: TGTGCCAGCAGTTGGTCGAACAGACGCTCTGGGGCCAACGTCCTGACTTTC.

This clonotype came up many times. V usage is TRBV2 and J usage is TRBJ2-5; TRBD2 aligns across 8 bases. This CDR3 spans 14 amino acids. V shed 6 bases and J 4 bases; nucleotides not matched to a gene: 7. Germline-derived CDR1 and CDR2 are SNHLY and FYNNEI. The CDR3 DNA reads TGTGCCAGCAGCATTAGCGGGAACATAGAGACCCAGTACTTC. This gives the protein CASSISGNIETQYF.

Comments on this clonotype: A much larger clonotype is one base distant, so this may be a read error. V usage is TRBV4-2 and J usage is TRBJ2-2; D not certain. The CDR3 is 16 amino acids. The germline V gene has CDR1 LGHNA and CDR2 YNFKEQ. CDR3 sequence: CTSSQPNDHRTGELFF. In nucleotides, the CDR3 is TGTACCAGCAGCCAGCCAAACGACCACCGCACCGGGGAGCTGTTTTTT.

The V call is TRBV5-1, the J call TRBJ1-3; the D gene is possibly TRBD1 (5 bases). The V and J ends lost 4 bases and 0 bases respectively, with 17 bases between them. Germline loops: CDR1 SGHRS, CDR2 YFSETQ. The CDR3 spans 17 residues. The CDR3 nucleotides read TGCGCCAGCAGCCGGCTCCCGGGAAGGGGCTCTGGAAACACCATATATTTT. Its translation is CASSRLPGRGSGNTIYF.

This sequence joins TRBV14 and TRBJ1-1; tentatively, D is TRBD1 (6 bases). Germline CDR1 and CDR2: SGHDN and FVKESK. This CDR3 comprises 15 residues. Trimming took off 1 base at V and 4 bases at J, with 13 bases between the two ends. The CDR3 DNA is TGTGCCAGCAGCCAAGTACAGGGTAAGGGCACTGAAGCTTTCTTT. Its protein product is CASSQVQGKGTEAFF.

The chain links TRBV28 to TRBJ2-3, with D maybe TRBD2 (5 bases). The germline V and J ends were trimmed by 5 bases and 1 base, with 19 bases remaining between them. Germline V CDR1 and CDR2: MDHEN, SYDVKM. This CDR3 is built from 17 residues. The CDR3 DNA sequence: TGTGCCAGCAGTCCTTGGTTCTTGGCGGGTCGCACAGATACGCAGTATTTT. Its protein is CASSPWFLAGRTDTQYF.

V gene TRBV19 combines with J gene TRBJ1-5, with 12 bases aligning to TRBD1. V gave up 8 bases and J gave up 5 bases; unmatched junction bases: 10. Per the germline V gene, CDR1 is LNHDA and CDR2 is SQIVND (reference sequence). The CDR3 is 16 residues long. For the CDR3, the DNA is TGTGCCAGTTCTTTTCCGGGACAGGGGGCGGATCAGCCCCAGCATTTT. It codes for CASSFPGQGADQPQHF.

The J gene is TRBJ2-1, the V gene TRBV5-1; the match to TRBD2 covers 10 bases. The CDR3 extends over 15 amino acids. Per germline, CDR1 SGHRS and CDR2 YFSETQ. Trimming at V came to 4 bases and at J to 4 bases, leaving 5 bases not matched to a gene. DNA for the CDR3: TGCGCCAGCAGCGTAGCGGGGGGTGCGTACAATGAGCAGTTCTTC. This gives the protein CASSVAGGAYNEQFF.

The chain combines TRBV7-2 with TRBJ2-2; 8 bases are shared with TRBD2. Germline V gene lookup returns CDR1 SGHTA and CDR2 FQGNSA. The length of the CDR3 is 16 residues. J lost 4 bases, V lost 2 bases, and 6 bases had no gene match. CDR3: CASSLYAGGGTGELFF. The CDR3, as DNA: TGTGCCAGCAGCTTATATGCGGGGGGTGGCACCGGGGAGCTGTTTTTT.

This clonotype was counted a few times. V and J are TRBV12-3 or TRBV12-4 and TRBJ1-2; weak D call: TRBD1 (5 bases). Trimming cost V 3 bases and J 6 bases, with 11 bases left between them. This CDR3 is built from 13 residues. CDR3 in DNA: TGTGCCAGCAGTTTCCCCAGGGATCATGGCTACACCTTC. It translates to CASSFPRDHGYTF.

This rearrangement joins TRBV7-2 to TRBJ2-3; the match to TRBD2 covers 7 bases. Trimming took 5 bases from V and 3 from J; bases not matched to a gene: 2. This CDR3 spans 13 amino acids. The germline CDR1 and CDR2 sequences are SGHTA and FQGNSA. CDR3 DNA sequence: TGTGCCAGCAGCCACGGGGGGACAGATACGCAGTATTTT. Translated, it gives CASSHGGTDTQYF. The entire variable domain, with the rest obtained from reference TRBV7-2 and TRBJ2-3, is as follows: GAGVSQSPSNKVTEKGKDVELRCDPISGHTALYWYRQSLGQGLEFLIYFQGNSAPDKSGLPSDRFSAERTGGSVSTLTIQRTQQEDSAVYLCASSHGGTDTQYFGPGTRLTVL.